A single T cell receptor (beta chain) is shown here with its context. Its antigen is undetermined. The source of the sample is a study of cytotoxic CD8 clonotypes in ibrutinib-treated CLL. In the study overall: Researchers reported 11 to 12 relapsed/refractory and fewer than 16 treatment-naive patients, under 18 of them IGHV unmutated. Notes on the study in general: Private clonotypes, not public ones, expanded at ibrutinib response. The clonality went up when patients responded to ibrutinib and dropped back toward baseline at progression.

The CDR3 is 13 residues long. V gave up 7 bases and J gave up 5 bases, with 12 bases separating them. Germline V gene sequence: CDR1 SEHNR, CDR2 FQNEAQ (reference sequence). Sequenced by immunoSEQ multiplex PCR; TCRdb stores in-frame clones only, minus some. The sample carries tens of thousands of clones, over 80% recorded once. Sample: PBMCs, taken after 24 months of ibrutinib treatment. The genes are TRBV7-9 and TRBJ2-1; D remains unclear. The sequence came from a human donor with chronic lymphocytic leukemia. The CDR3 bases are TGTGCCAGCACCAGAGGAGAGGACAATGAGCAGTTCTTC. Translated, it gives CASTRGEDNEQFF.